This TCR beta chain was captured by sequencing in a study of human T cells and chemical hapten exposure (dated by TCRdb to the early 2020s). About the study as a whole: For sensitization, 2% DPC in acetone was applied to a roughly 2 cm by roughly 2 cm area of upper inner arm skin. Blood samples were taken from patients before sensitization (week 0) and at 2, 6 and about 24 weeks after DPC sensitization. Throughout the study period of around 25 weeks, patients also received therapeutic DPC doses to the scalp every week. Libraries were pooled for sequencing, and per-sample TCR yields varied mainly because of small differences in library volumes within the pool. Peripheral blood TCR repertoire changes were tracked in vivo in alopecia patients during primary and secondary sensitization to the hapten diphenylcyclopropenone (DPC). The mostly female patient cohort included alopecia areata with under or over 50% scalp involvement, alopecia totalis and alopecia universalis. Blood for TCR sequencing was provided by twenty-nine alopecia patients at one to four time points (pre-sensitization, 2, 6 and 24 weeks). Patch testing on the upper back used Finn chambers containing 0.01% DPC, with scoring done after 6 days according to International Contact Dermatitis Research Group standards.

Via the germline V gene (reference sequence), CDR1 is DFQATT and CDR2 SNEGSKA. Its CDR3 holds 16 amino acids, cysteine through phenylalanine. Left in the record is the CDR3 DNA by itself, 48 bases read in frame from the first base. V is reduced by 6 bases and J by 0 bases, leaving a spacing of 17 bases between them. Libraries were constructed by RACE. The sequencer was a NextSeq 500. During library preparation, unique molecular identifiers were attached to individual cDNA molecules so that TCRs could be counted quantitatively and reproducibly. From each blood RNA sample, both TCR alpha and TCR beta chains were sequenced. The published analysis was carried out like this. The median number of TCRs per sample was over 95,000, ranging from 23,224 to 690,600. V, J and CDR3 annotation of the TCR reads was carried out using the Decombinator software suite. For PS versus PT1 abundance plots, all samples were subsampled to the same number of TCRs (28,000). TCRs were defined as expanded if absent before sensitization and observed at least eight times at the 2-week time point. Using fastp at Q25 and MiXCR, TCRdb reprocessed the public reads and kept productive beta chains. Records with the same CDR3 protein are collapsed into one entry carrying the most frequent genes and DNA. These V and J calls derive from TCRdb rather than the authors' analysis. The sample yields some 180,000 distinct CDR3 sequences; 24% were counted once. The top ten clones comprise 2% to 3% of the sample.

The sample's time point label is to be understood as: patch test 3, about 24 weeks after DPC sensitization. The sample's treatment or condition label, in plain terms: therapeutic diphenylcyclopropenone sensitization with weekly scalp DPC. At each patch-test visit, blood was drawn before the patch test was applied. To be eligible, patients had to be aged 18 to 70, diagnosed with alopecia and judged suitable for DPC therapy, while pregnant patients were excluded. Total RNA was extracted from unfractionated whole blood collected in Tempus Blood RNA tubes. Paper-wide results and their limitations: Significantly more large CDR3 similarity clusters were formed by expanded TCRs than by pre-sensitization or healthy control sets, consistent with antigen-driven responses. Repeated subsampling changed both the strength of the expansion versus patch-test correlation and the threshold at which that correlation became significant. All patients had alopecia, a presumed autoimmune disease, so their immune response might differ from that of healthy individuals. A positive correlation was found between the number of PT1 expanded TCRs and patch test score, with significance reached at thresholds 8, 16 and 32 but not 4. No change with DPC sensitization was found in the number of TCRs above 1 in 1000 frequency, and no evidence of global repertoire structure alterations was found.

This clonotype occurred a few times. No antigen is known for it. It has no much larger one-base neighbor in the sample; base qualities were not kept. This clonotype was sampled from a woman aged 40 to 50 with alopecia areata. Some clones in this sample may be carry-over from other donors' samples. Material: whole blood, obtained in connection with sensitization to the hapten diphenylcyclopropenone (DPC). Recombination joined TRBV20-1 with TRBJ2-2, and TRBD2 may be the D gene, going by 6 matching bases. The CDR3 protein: CSAPPRGTANTGELFF. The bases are TGCAGTGCCCCCCCCCGGGGGACCGCGAACACCGGGGAGCTGTTTTTT.